Listed below are T cell receptor beta chains from one sample, sequenced in a study of control samples from healthy donors and cancer patients. Some clones are missing from TCRdb's copy, which holds only in-frame ones; the method was immunoSEQ multiplex PCR. Among under 65,000 clones listed, approximately 83% were seen once. Sequenced input: PBMCs. Receptors were obtained from a woman in her 50s with lung cancer. Both conserved end residues are part of each CDR3. A D gene is named only where the DNA matches it firmly. For some rows the clone size is stated as once, few or many, or as a class when expanded; others skip it.

v_gene	d_gene	j_gene	abundance	CDR3aa	CDR3nt
TRBV2	-	TRBJ2-7	-	CASRGDVVHEQYF	TGTGCCAGCAGGGGGGACGTAGTACACGAGCAGTACTTC
TRBV5-4	-	TRBJ1-6	-	CASSLEGNSPLHF	TGTGCCAGCAGCTTGGAAGGGAATTCACCCCTCCACTTT
TRBV27	TRBD2	TRBJ2-5	-	CASRSLIAGGRETQYF	TGTGCCAGCAGATCGTTGATAGCGGGGGGGCGGGAGACCCAGTACTTC
TRBV19	-	TRBJ2-7	-	CASSIGIGSPYEQYF	TGTGCCAGTAGTATTGGAATAGGCAGTCCTTACGAGCAGTACTTC
TRBV19	TRBD1	TRBJ1-5	-	CASSMTGGGNQPQHF	TGTGCCAGTAGTATGACAGGGGGCGGCAATCAGCCCCAGCATTTT
TRBV25-1	-	TRBJ1-1	-	CASSLFQGQAFF	TGTGCCAGCAGTCTGTTCCAGGGCCAAGCTTTCTTT
TRBV10-2	TRBD2	TRBJ2-2	-	CASSEMSGGRTGELFF	TGCGCCAGCAGTGAGATGTCGGGGGGACGCACCGGGGAGCTGTTTTTT
TRBV6-5	-	TRBJ1-1	few	CASNPQGGWITEAFF	TGTGCCAGCAACCCTCAAGGTGGTTGGATCACTGAAGCTTTCTTT
TRBV27	-	TRBJ2-5	once	CASSLSKAAPYQETQYF	TGTGCCAGCAGTTTATCGAAGGCAGCCCCGTACCAAGAGACCCAGTACTTC
TRBV19	-	TRBJ1-3	-	CASRDSVSGNTIYF	TGTGCCAGTAGAGACAGTGTCTCTGGAAACACCATATATTTT
TRBV5-1	-	TRBJ1-2	-	CASSLGFAGFYGYTF	TGCGCCAGCAGCTTGGGATTCGCAGGGTTCTATGGCTACACCTTC
TRBV5-1	TRBD1	TRBJ2-2	-	CASEFQGTGGTGELFF	TGCGCCAGCGAATTCCAAGGGACAGGGGGCACCGGGGAGCTGTTTTTT
TRBV12-3/TRBV12-4	-	TRBJ2-3	-	CASRRSGFGTQYF	TGTGCCAGCCGACGATCAGGGTTTGGAACGCAGTATTTT
TRBV27	TRBD1	TRBJ2-7	-	CASSTGGYEQYF	TGTGCCAGCTCGACAGGGGGATACGAGCAGTACTTC
TRBV5-4	TRBD1	TRBJ1-2	-	CASSPRTGTGYTF	TGTGCCAGCAGCCCTCGGACAGGGACCGGCTACACCTTC
TRBV5-1	TRBD2	TRBJ2-1	-	CASSYTGTSGGNEQFF	TGCGCCAGCAGCTATACCGGGACTAGCGGGGGAAATGAGCAGTTCTTC
TRBV5-1	TRBD1	TRBJ1-4	-	CASSLALAGGREKLFF	TGCGCCAGCAGCTTGGCCCTGGCAGGGGGCAGGGAAAAACTGTTTTTT